This T cell receptor (beta chain) comes out of a study of blood T cell repertoires in COVID-19. Study context: COVID-19 samples from acute and convalescent phases originated in the United States, Italy and Spain. T cells, B-cell-depleted T cells, or PBMCs supplied cDNA or gDNA.

In the source study's methods: The assay estimated nucleated cells by amplifying reference gene primers. Clones were sequenced by immunoSEQ multiplex PCR, and TCRdb holds only the in-frame ones, with some missing. The V and J calls and clone size were taken over from that table, and D and trimming were inferred from the DNA. The sample consists of under 250,000 clones, approximately 83% of them appearing once. A single count supports this clone. CDR1 is SEHNR and CDR2 is FQNEAQ in the germline V gene (reference sequence). The CDR3 sequence is 14 residues long. V was pared by 3 bases and J by 4 bases, with 13 bases between.

The sequenced material came from peripheral blood. V usage is TRBV7-9 and J usage is TRBJ2-7; D possibly corresponds to TRBD1 (8 bases). The receptor comes from a human donor in a cohort sampled during active COVID-19. CDR3 residues: CASSFVQGGYEQYF. The DNA of the CDR3 is TGTGCCAGCAGCTTTGTACAGGGGGGGTACGAGCAGTACTTC.